This T cell receptor beta chain appears in the sequencing data of a study of regulatory T cells in long-lasting Graves disease. Specified time point: newly diagnosed GD, antithyroid drugs for less than 3 months. There was RNA extracted from PBMCs, and the TCR library was made from it. The study's findings and limits: The number of shared public clonotypes was higher in persistent patients (more than 2,500) than new patients (966). Persistent disease was characterized by preferential usage of TRBV28, TRBJ1-2 and TRBJ2-5.

The germline CDR1 and CDR2 sequences are MDHEN and SYDVKM. Deletions cut 11 bases from V and 1 base from J, with 20 bases between. This CDR3 region has 15 residues. According to the study, TCR beta libraries were built with iRepertoire HTBI primers and CDR3-region Arm-PCR. Each CDR3 protein gets one entry after TCRdb re-called the multiplex PCR reads with MiXCR. The sample consists of under 700,000 distinct CDR3 sequences, about 16% of them appearing once. At least ten counts were recorded for this clonotype. The antigen is unknown. These records were also assigned to another study, of T cells in Graves' hyperthyroidism and ophthalmopathy. From that report: TCR CDR3 regions were first amplified by RT-PCR with HTBI primers. In blood, most of the thyroid clonotypes expanded above 0.001 were also present.

This TCR came from a woman in her forties or fifties with Graves disease. The input for sequencing was peripheral blood mononuclear cells (PBMCs), taken at new diagnosis, from a patient treated with antithyroid drugs. V gene TRBV28 combines with J gene TRBJ1-1; D may be TRBD1 (6 bases). CDR3 coding DNA: TGTGCCTCTGCCCCTCCTGACAGGCCGAACACTGAAGCTTTCTTT. It yields the protein CASAPPDRPNTEAFF.